Below are 20 T cell receptor beta chains sequenced from a single sample in a study of shared clonotypes between healthy human individuals. Using immunoSEQ multiplex PCR, the repertoire was profiled, and TCRdb retains in-frame clones only, with some absent. Of approximately 1.4 million clones detected, 95% to 99% appear once; the ten largest clones hold about 0.4%. The source material was naive CD4+ T cells sorted from blood. Documented subset: CD45RA+ positively selected. The source of these receptors is a man younger than 45 in good health.

V and J are TRBV6-5 and TRBJ2-5; D gene ambiguous. CDR3 length: 14 residues. The V end was cut by 5 bases, the J end by 5 bases, with 15 bases between. CDR1 is MNHEY and CDR2 is SVGAGI in the germline V gene. The CDR3: CASSRGPTGETQYF. The CDR3 DNA reads as TGTGCCAGCAGTCGTGGACCAACCGGGGAGACCCAGTACTTC.

This chain uses TRBV11-2 with TRBJ1-1; D might be TRBD1 (5 bases). In germline, CDR1 is SGHAT, CDR2 FQNNGV. V was clipped by 2 bases and J by 0 bases, with 19 bases between them. This CDR3 has 18 residues. The CDR3 protein is CASSLWGWGNMLNTEAFF. The CDR3 DNA is TGTGCCAGCAGCTTATGGGGTTGGGGCAATATGTTGAACACTGAAGCTTTCTTT.

The chain uses TRBV15 and TRBJ1-2; D is perhaps TRBD1 (5 bases). This CDR3 has 14 residues. Germline V gene lookup returns CDR1 LNHNV and CDR2 YYDKDF (reference sequence). Deletions cut 0 bases from V and 4 bases from J, with 9 bases between. CDR3 loop: CATSREGVVYGYTF. The DNA for the CDR3 is TGTGCCACCAGCAGAGAAGGGGTTGTCTATGGCTACACCTTC.

This clone turned up a few times. The same CDR3 is also encoded by other DNA sequences in this sample. This chain joins TRBV25-1 and TRBJ2-2; D is unclear. The CDR3 is made up of 14 amino acids. Germline V gene lookup returns CDR1 MGHDK and CDR2 SYGVNS. The ends were cut back, 6 bases at V and 2 bases at J, with 10 bases in the middle. CDR3 sequence reads: CASSARLNTGELFF. CDR3 DNA: TGTGCCAGCAGCGCCCGACTTAACACCGGGGAGCTGTTTTTT.

V is TRBV5-6 and J is TRBJ1-5, with TRBD1 as a possible D gene (5 bases). V was cut by 5 bases and J by 6 bases, with 18 bases left in between. The CDR3 spans 15 residues. CDR1 is SGHDT, CDR2 YYEEEE, per germline. CDR3 amino acids: CASSRSGLGVQPQHF. CDR3 bases: TGTGCCAGCAGTCGCTCAGGGCTTGGGGTTCAGCCCCAGCATTTT.

The rearrangement uses TRBV28 and TRBJ1-2; D gene unclear. Trimming left V 2 bases short and J 6 bases short, with 7 bases between. The CDR3 length is 12 residues. Germline CDR1 reads MDHEN; CDR2 reads SYDVKM. The DNA for the CDR3 is TGTGCCAGCAGTTTACCAACAGATGGCTACACCTTC. It yields the protein CASSLPTDGYTF.

The chain is built from TRBV29-1 and TRBJ2-1; 9 nucleotides agree with TRBD2. The V and J ends lost 7 bases and 9 bases, in that order; junction bases with no gene match: 10. Germline V CDR1 and CDR2: SQVTM, ANQGSEA. The CDR3 length is 13 residues. The CDR3 here is CSAEGGRVREQFF. The CDR3 nucleotides read TGCAGCGCAGAAGGCGGGAGGGTACGTGAGCAGTTCTTC.

The J gene is TRBJ1-3, the V gene TRBV2; no clear D. Germline CDR1 SNHLY, CDR2 FYNNEI. V dropped 3 bases and J dropped 0 bases, with 21 bases sitting between them. This CDR3 contains 19 residues. CDR3 sequence reads: CASSERTYSRGVSGNTIYF. The CDR3, as DNA: TGTGCCAGCAGTGAGAGAACATATTCACGGGGAGTCTCTGGAAACACCATATATTTT. Combining the CDR3 with reference TRBV2 and TRBJ1-3 gives the whole variable domain EPEVTQTPSHQVTQMGQEVILRCVPISNHLYFYWYRQILGQKVEFLVSFYNNEISEKSEIFDDQFSVERPDGSNFTLKIRSTKLEDSAMYFCASSERTYSRGVSGNTIYFGEGSWLTVV.

V and J are TRBV21-1 and TRBJ2-3; TRBD2 is the table's D call and was not checked against the DNA. TRBV21-1 is reported as a pseudogene. This CDR3 is 14 amino acids long. CDR3 DNA sequence: TGTGCCTTATCTAGCGGGAGGGTGAGAGATACGCAGTATTTT. Residues: CALSSGRVRDTQYF.

This clone showed up just once. This chain connects TRBV7-3 to TRBJ2-3; D perhaps matches TRBD2 (6 bases). Germline V CDR1 and CDR2: SGHTA, FQGTGA. The CDR3 is made up of 14 amino acids. V was clipped by 3 bases and J by 2 bases, with 9 bases between them. The CDR3 bases are TGTGCCAGCAGCTTGGAGGGCTTCACAGATACGCAGTATTTT. It codes for CASSLEGFTDTQYF. Supplemented by reference TRBV7-3 and TRBJ2-3, the full variable domain reads GAGVSQTPSNKVTEKGKYVELRCDPISGHTALYWYRQSLGQGPEFLIYFQGTGAADDSGLPNDRFFAVRPEGSVSTLKIQRTERGDSAVYLCASSLEGFTDTQYFGPGTRLTVL.

On this clone itself: Other DNA sequences from this sample encode an identical CDR3 as well. This sequence joins TRBV29-1 and TRBJ1-5, with D tentatively TRBD1 (5 bases). Germline-derived CDR1 and CDR2 are SQVTM and ANQGSEA. V shed 4 bases and J shed 2 bases, with 9 bases lying between them. This CDR3 region has 13 residues. DNA of the CDR3: TGCAGCGTTGGCCAGGGCGGCAATCAGCCCCAGCATTTT. It codes for CSVGQGGNQPQHF.

The chain links TRBV4-3 to TRBJ2-2, with 9 bases aligning to TRBD1. Per the germline V gene, CDR1 is LGHNA and CDR2 is YSLEER. Germline trimming cut 0 bases from V and 0 bases from J; bases unmatched to any gene: 8. The CDR3 contains 19 residues. This chain's CDR3 is CASSQEGQGMGTNTGELFF. CDR3 nucleotides: TGCGCCAGCAGCCAAGAGGGACAGGGAATGGGTACGAACACCGGGGAGCTGTTTTTT.

In DNA, the CDR3 is TGTGCCAGCAGCCTTAGCGGGAGCTCGGACGAGCAGTACTTC. Its translation: CASSLSGSSDEQYF. The chain uses TRBV7-6 and TRBJ2-7; TRBD2 matches 9 bases. Germline V lookup: CDR1 SGHVS, CDR2 FNYEAQ. The length of the CDR3 is 14 residues. Unmatched junction bases numbered 7, after V lost 5 bases and J lost 5 bases.

This rearrangement joins TRBV4-1 to TRBJ2-1; 8 bases are shared with TRBD2. The J segment lost 6 bases and the V segment lost 7 bases, leaving 8 bases of the junction unmatched. CDR3 length: 14 residues. CDR1 and CDR2 (germline): MGHRA, YSYEKL. The CDR3 DNA is TGCGCCAGCACTGTTAGCGGGACGTCCAATGAGCAGTTCTTC. Translating it yields CASTVSGTSNEQFF.

This clone was seen once. The chain uses TRBV28 and TRBJ1-5; no clear D gene. This CDR3 is built from 12 residues. Germline loops: CDR1 MDHEN, CDR2 SYDVKM. V was cut by 7 bases and J by 4 bases, with 8 bases left in between. This chain's CDR3 is CASTNRNQPQHF. The CDR3 coding sequence is TGTGCCAGCACTAATAGGAATCAGCCCCAGCATTTT.

V is TRBV6-1 and J is TRBJ1-4; TRBD1 aligns across 8 bases. Germline V gene lookup returns CDR1 MNHNS and CDR2 SASEGT. CDR3 length equals 16 residues. Unmatched junction bases numbered 9, after V lost 1 base and J lost 8 bases. CDR3 amino acids: CASSEGGQGGREKLFF. The CDR3 DNA follows: TGTGCCAGCAGTGAAGGAGGACAGGGTGGTAGGGAAAAACTGTTTTTT.

The chain joins TRBV7-2 to TRBJ2-1; TRBD2 aligns across 8 bases. V gave up 4 bases and J gave up 6 bases; unmatched junction bases: 5. Germline V CDR1 and CDR2: SGHTA, FQGNSA. The CDR3 is 14 residues long. In DNA, the CDR3 is TGTGCCAGCAGCTACACTAGCGGCCCCAATGAGCAGTTCTTC. Translating gives CASSYTSGPNEQFF.

The chain carries TRBV7-6 and TRBJ2-1; the match to TRBD2 covers 8 bases. Germline CDR1 is SGHVS and CDR2 is FNYEAQ. V shed 5 bases and J 3 bases; nucleotides not matched to a gene: 9. This CDR3 spans 16 amino acids. The CDR3 protein is CASSKVAGRGYNEQFF. For the CDR3, the DNA is TGTGCCAGCAGCAAAGTAGCGGGACGGGGCTACAATGAGCAGTTCTTC.

The chain links TRBV7-8 to TRBJ2-1; D remains unclear. With 2 bases removed from V and 3 bases from J, the gap between germline ends came to 5 bases. There are 13 residues in the CDR3. The V gene's germline CDR1 is SGHVS and CDR2 FQNEAQ. The CDR3 DNA is TGTGCCAGCAGCTTACAAAACTACAATGAGCAGTTCTTC. It translates to CASSLQNYNEQFF.

This clone was seen a single time. This chain links TRBV28 with TRBJ2-7, with 8 bases fitting TRBD1. Germline CDR1 is MDHEN and CDR2 is SYDVKM. With 9 bases clipped from V and 3 bases from J, the junction kept 7 bases outside the gene matches. The CDR3 spans 13 residues. CDR3 DNA: TGTGCCAGTAGACAGGGGAGTCTCTACGAGCAGTACTTC. Translated, it gives CASRQGSLYEQYF.